This T cell receptor (beta chain) was captured by sequencing in a study of T cells in localized non-small cell lung cancer. Profiling relied on immunoSEQ multiplex PCR, and the TCRdb table lists in-frame clones only, not all of them. The sample has about 33,000 clones, under 90% seen once. Germline V gene sequence: CDR1 SQVTM, CDR2 ANQGSEA. This CDR3 has 12 residues. The ends were cut back, 3 bases at V and 5 bases at J, with 10 bases in the middle. The clonotype originates from a man aged 35 to 69 with stage I lung adenocarcinoma. This chain uses TRBV29-1 with TRBJ1-1, with no clear D. Sequencing was performed on peripheral blood, taken before any cancer treatment. CDR3 DNA sequence: TGCAGCGTTGATGGATTAGAGACTGAAGCTTTCTTT. Translating it yields CSVDGLETEAFF.